This T cell receptor (beta chain) emerged from a study of blood T cell repertoires in COVID-19. Overall study context: COVID-19 samples, acute and convalescent, were from the United States, Italy and Spain.

Produced via immunoSEQ multiplex PCR; TCRdb's table is partial and in-frame only. The sample records about 140,000 clones, about 87% being singletons. V was pared by 4 bases and J by 0 bases, with 7 bases between. CDR1 and CDR2 from the germline V gene are GTSNPN and SVGIG (reference sequence). The CDR3 covers 12 residues. Sequences were obtained from peripheral blood. The receptor was isolated from a human donor in a cohort sampled during active COVID-19. The gene calls are TRBV30 and TRBJ2-7; weak D call: TRBD1 (5 bases). The CDR3 sequence is CAWKTVSYEQYF. DNA of the CDR3: TGTGCCTGGAAGACAGTCTCCTACGAGCAGTACTTC. The full variable domain, in which reference TRBV30 and TRBJ2-7 provide the parts outside the CDR3, is SQTIHQWPATLVQPVGSPLSLECTVEGTSNPNLYWYRQAAGRGLQLLFYSVGIGQISSEVPQNLSASRPQDRQFILSSKKLLLSDSGFYLCAWKTVSYEQYFGPGTRLTVT.